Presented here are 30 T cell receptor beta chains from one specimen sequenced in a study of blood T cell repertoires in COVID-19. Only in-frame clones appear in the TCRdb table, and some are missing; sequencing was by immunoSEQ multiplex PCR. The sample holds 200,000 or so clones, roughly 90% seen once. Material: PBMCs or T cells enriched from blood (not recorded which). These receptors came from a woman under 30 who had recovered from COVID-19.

CDR3 sequence: CASSARGSNTEAFF. The CDR3 DNA is TGTGCCAGCAGCGCCAGGGGGTCGAACACTGAAGCTTTCTTT. The chain links TRBV9 to TRBJ1-1; 7 nucleotides agree with TRBD1. CDR3 length: 14 residues. The ends lost 3 bases at V and 1 base at J; junction bases unmatched: 3. Germline CDR1 SGDLS, CDR2 YYNGEE.

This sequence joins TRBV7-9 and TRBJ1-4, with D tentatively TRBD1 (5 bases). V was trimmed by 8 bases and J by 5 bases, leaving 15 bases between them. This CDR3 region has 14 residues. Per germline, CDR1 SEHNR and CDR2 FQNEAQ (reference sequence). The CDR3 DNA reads TGTGCCAGCCAACCCGACAGCCACAATGAAAAACTGTTTTTT. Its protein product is CASQPDSHNEKLFF.

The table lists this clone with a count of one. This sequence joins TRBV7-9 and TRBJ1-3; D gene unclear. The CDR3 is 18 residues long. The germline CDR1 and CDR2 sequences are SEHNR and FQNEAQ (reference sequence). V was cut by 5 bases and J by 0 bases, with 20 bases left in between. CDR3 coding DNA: TGTGCCAGCAGCCAAATCAGGCCGGGATCAGCCTCTGGAAACACCATATATTTT. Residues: CASSQIRPGSASGNTIYF.

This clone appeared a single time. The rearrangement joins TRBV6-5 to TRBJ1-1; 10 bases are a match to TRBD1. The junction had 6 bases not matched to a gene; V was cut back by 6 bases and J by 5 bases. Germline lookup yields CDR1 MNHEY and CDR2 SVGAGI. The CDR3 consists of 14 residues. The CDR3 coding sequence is TGTGCCAGCAGCCGTGGACAGGGGGGGACTGAAGCTTTCTTT. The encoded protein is CASSRGQGGTEAFF.

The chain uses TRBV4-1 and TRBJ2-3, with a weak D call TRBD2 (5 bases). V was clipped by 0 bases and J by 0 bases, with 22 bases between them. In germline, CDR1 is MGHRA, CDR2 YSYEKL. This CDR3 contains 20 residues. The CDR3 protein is CASSQEYKGLYKPSTDTQYF. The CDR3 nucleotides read TGCGCCAGCAGCCAAGAATATAAAGGACTCTACAAACCGAGCACAGATACGCAGTATTTT.

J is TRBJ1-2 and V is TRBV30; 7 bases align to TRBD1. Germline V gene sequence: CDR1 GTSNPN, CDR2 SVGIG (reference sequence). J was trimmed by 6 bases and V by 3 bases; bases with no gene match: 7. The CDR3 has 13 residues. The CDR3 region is CAWSERGLDGYTF. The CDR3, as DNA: TGTGCCTGGAGCGAAAGGGGGCTCGATGGCTACACCTTC.

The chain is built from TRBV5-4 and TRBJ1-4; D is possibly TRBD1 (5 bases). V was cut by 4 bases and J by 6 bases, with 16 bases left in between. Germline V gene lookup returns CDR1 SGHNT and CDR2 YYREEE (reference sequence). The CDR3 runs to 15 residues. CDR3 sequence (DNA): TGTGCCAGCAGCCTTGGGCCCGGGGGTGATGAAAAACTGTTTTTT. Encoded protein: CASSLGPGGDEKLFF.

The CDR3 DNA is TGTGCCTGGAGTGGAACTCCGGGACAGGGGGGCACCTTC. As protein: CAWSGTPGQGGTF. The chain is built from TRBV30 and TRBJ1-2, with 11 bases lining up with TRBD1. The germline CDR1 and CDR2 sequences are GTSNPN and SVGIG (reference sequence). The J segment lost 13 bases and the V segment lost 1 base, leaving 8 bases of the junction unmatched. The CDR3 is 13 residues long.

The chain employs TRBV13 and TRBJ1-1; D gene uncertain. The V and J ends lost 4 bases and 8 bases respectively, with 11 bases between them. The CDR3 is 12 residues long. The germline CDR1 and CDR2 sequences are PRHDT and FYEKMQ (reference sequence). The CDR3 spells CASSSPNLEAFF. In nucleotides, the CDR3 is TGTGCCAGCAGCTCCCCCAACCTAGAAGCTTTCTTT.

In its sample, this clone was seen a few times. The CDR3 reads CAWTSGQGESQPQHF. Written as DNA, the CDR3 is TGTGCCTGGACCTCAGGACAGGGAGAGAGTCAGCCCCAGCATTTT. The chain employs TRBV30 and TRBJ1-5; TRBD1 agrees at 8 bases. After removal of 4 bases from V and 6 bases from J, the junction contained 11 bases not matched to a gene. The CDR3 runs to 15 residues. CDR1 is GTSNPN and CDR2 is SVGIG in the germline V gene (reference sequence).

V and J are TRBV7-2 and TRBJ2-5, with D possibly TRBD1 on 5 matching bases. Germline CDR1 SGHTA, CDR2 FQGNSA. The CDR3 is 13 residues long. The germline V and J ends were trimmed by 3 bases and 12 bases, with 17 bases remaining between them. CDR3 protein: CASSLGPGETEYF. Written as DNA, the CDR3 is TGTGCCAGCAGCTTGGGGCCAGGAGAGACGGAGTACTTC. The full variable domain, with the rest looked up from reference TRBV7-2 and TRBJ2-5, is GAGVSQSPSNKVTEKGKDVELRCDPISGHTALYWYRQSLGQGLEFLIYFQGNSAPDKSGLPSDRFSAERTGGSVSTLTIQRTQQEDSAVYLCASSLGPGETEYFGPGTRLLVL.

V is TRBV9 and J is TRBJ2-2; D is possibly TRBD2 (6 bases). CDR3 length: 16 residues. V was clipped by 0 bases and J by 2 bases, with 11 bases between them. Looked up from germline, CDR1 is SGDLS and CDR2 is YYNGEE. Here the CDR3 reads CASSVGSRGNTGELFF. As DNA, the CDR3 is TGTGCCAGCAGCGTAGGCTCGCGGGGAAACACCGGGGAGCTGTTTTTT.

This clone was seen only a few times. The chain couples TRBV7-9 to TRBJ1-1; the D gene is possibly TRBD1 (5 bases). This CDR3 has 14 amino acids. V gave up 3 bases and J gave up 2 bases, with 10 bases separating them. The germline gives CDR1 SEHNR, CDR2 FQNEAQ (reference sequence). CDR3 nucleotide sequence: TGTGCCAGCAGCTTTGGGGCGGGAAACACTGAAGCTTTCTTT. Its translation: CASSFGAGNTEAFF.

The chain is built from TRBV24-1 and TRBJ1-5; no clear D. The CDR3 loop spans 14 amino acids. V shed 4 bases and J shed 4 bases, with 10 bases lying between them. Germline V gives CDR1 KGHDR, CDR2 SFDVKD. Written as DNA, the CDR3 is TGTGCCACCAGTGACTCCGACAAGAATCAGCCCCAGCATTTT. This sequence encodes CATSDSDKNQPQHF.

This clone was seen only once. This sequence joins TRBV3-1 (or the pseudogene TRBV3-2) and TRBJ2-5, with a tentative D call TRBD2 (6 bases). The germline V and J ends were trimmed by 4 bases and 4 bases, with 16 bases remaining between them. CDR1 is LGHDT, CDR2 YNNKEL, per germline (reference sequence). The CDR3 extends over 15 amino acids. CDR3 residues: CASSPRPGRVETQYF. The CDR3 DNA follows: TGTGCCAGCAGCCCACGACCCGGGAGAGTAGAGACCCAGTACTTC.

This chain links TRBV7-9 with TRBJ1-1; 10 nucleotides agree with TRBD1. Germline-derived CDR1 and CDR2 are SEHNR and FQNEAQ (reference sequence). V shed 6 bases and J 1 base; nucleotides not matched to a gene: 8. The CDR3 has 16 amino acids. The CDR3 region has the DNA TGTGCCAGCAGTTACCGACAGGGGGCAGGGAACACTGAAGCTTTCTTT. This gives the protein CASSYRQGAGNTEAFF. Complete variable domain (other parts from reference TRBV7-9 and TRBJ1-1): DTGVSQNPRHKITKRGQNVTFRCDPISEHNRLYWYRQTLGQGPEFLTYFQNEAQLEKSRLLSDRFSAERPKGSFSTLEIQRTEQGDSAMYLCASSYRQGAGNTEAFFGQGTRLTVV.

The CDR3 DNA reads TGTGCCAGTACCGATCGGGGGACAGGGACGGGGATAAAGGAAAAACTGTTTTTT. Its translation is CASTDRGTGTGIKEKLFF. The V gene is TRBV19, the J gene TRBJ1-4; 9 bases map to TRBD1. The CDR3 extends over 18 amino acids. Germline assignment: CDR1 LNHDA and CDR2 SQIVND (reference sequence). V was clipped by 7 bases and J by 8 bases; unmatched bases: 20.

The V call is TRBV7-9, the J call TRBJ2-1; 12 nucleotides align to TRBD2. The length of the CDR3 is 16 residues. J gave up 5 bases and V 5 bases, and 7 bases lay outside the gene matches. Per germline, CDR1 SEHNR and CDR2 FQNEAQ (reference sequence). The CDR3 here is CASSRTSGNKNNEQFF. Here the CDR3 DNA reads TGTGCCAGCAGCCGGACTAGCGGGAACAAAAACAATGAGCAGTTCTTC.

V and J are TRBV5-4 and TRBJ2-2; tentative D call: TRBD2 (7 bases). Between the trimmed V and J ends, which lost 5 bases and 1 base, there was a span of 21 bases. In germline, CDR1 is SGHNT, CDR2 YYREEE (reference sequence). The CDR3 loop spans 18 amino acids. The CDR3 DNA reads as TGTGCCAGCAGTTCTCCCCTAGGGGGGGGGCTGAACACCGGGGAGCTGTTTTTT. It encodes CASSSPLGGGLNTGELFF.

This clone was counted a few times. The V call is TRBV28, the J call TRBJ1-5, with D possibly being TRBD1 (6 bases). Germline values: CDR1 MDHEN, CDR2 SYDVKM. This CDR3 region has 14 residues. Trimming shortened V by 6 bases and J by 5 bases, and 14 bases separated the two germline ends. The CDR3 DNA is TGTGCCAGCAGCGCCGGGACAATTTATCAGCCCCAGCATTTT. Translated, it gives CASSAGTIYQPQHF.

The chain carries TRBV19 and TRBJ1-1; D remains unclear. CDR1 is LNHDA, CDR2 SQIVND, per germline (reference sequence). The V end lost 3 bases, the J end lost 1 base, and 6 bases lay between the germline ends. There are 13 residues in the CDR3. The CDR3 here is CASSMLRNTEAFF. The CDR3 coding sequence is TGTGCCAGTAGTATGTTGAGGAACACTGAAGCTTTCTTT.

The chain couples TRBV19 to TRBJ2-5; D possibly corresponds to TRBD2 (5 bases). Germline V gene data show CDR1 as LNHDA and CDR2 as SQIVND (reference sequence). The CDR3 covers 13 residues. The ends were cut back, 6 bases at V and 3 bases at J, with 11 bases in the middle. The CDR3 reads CASRSGVEETQYF. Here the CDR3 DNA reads TGTGCCAGTAGATCCGGGGTCGAAGAGACCCAGTACTTC. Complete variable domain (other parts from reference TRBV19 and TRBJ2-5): DGGITQSPKYLFRKEGQNVTLSCEQNLNHDAMYWYRQDPGQGLRLIYYSQIVNDFQKGDIAEGYSVSREKKESFPLTVTSAQKNPTAFYLCASRSGVEETQYFGPGTRLLVL.

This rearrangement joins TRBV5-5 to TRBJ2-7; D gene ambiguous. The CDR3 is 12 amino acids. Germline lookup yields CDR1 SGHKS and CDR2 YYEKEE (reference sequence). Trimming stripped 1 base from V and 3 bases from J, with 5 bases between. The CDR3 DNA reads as TGTGCCAGCAGCTTGTTCCTCTACGAGCAGTACTTC. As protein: CASSLFLYEQYF.

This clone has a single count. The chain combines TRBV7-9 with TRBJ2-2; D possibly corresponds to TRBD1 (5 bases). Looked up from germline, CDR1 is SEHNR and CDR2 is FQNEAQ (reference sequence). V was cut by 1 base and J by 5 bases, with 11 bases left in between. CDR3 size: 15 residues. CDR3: CASSLGLSGTGELFF. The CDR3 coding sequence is TGTGCCAGCAGCTTAGGATTATCAGGGACCGGGGAGCTGTTTTTT. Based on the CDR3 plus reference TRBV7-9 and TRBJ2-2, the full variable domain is DTGVSQNPRHKITKRGQNVTFRCDPISEHNRLYWYRQTLGQGPEFLTYFQNEAQLEKSRLLSDRFSAERPKGSFSTLEIQRTEQGDSAMYLCASSLGLSGTGELFFGEGSRLTVL.

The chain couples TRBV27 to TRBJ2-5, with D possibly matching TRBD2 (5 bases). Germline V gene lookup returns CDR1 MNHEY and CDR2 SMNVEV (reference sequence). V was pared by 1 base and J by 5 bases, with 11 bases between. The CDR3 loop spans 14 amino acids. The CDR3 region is CASSLYGIGETQYF. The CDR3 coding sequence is TGTGCCAGCAGTTTATACGGGATTGGGGAGACCCAGTACTTC.

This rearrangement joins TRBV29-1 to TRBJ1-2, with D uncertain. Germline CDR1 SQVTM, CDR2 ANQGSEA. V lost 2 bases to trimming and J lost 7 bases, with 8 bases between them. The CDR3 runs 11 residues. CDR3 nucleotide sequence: TGCAGCGTTGAAACAGCTGGTGGCTACACCTTC. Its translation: CSVETAGGYTF.

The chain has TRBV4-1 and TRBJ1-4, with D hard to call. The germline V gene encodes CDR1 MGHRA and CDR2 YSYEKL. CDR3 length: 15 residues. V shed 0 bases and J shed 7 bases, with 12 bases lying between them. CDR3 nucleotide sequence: TGCGCCAGCAGCCAAGATTTGGCAGAATTTGAAAAACTGTTTTTT. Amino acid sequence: CASSQDLAEFEKLFF.

The CDR3 reads CASSPWTGRRETQYF. DNA of the CDR3: TGTGCCAGCAGCCCGTGGACAGGTCGGAGGGAGACCCAGTACTTC. This chain joins TRBV13 and TRBJ2-5, with 7 bases aligning to TRBD1. The J segment lost 5 bases and the V segment lost 5 bases, leaving 11 bases of the junction unmatched. The CDR3 consists of 15 residues. The V gene's germline CDR1 is PRHDT and CDR2 FYEKMQ (reference sequence).

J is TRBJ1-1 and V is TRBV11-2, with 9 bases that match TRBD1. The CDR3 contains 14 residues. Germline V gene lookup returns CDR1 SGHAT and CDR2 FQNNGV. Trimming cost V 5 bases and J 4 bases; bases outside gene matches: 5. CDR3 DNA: TGTGCCAGCAGCCTACAGGGGGCAGGCACTGAAGCTTTCTTT. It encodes CASSLQGAGTEAFF.

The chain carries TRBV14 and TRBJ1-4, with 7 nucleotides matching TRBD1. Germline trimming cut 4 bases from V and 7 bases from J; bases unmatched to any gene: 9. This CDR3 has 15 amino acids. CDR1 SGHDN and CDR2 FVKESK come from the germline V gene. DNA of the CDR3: TGTGCCAGCAGCCCCAGACAGGGAAGGGGTGAAAAACTGTTTTTT. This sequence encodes CASSPRQGRGEKLFF. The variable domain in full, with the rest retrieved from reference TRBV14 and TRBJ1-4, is EAGVTQFPSHSVIEKGQTVTLRCDPISGHDNLYWYRRVMGKEIKFLLHFVKESKQDESGMPNNRFLAERTGGTYSTLKVQPAELEDSGVYFCASSPRQGRGEKLFFGSGTQLSVL.